This section outlines one T cell receptor (beta chain) sequence together with its context. The sample originates from a study of blood T cells in healthy people across ages. Next came a second PCR, run for about 7 to 12 cycles, which used a sample-barcoded 5' primer along with a J-beta primer mix. TCRdb fed the 5' RACE reads into MiXCR, producing one record per CDR3 protein. The sample has roughly 800,000 distinct CDR3 sequences; approximately 25% are singletons. Germline V gives CDR1 DFQATT, CDR2 SNEGSKA (reference sequence). The CDR3 sequence is 13 residues long. The same data also went into a second study, on T cells of mothers and their children.

The chain carries TRBV20-1 and TRBJ2-5; the match to TRBD1 covers 7 bases. Near its end, the DNA agrees better with TRBJ2-7, so the J call may be wrong. The sample consisted of blood. The TCR sequence derives from a boy younger than 18 in good health. CDR3 loop: CSARTGLSYEQYF. The DNA for the CDR3 is TGCAGTGCCCGGACAGGTCTGTCCTACGAGCAGTACTTC.